These 3 T cell receptor beta chains originate from one sample sequenced in a study of blood T cell repertoires in COVID-19. The assay was immunoSEQ multiplex PCR, and TCRdb's table has in-frame clones only and misses some. The sample comprises over 150,000 clones, approximately 80% of which are singletons, and 9% to 14% rests with the top ten. Specimen: peripheral blood. These receptors came from a woman in her fifties or sixties with COVID-19, enrolled during active disease.

This clone was seen a handful of times. V is TRBV6-5 and J is TRBJ2-7; 8 positions agree with TRBD1. The junction had 9 bases not matched to a gene; V was cut back by 4 bases and J by 7 bases. Germline values: CDR1 MNHEY, CDR2 SVGAGI. CDR3 length equals 14 residues. The CDR3 nucleotides are TGTGCCAGCAGTTTAACAGGGGGATCGGGGGAGCAGTACGTC. Amino acid sequence: CASSLTGGSGEQYV.

The chain has TRBV7-8 and TRBJ2-2, with TRBD1 identical over 7 bases. In germline, CDR1 is SGHVS, CDR2 FQNEAQ. The junction had 8 bases not matched to a gene; V was cut back by 5 bases and J by 5 bases. There are 15 residues in the CDR3. The CDR3 loop is CASSEMGQRTGELFF. DNA of the CDR3: TGTGCCAGCAGCGAAATGGGACAGAGGACCGGGGAGCTGTTTTTT.

This clone was seen once. The rearrangement joins TRBV7-2 to TRBJ2-2, with 8 bases that match TRBD1. With V trimmed by 3 bases and J by 8 bases, 5 bases remained unmatched. There are 14 residues in the CDR3. Germline V gives CDR1 SGHTA, CDR2 FQGNSA. The CDR3 nucleotides are TGTGCCAGCAGCTTCGCAGGGGGCTTAGGGGAGCTGTTTTTT. As protein: CASSFAGGLGELFF.